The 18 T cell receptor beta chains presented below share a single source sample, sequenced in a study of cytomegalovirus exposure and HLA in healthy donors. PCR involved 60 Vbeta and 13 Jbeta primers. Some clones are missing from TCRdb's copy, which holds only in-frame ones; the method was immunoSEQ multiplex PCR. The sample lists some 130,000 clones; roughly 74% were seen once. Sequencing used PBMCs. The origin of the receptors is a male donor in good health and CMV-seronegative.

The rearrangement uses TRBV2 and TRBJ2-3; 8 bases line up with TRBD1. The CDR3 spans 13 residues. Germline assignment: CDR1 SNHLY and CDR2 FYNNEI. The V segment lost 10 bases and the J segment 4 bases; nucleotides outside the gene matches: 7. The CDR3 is CATPGGSPDTQYF. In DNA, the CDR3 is TGTGCCACCCCAGGGGGCAGCCCAGATACGCAGTATTTT.

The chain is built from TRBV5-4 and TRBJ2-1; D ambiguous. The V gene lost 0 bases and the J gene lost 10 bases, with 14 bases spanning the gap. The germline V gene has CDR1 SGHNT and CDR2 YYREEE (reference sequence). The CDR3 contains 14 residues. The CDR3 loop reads CASSLAGPPGEQFF. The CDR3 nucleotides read TGTGCCAGCAGCTTGGCCGGCCCTCCCGGGGAGCAGTTCTTC.

The CDR3 protein is CAWSVGGTGLNSPLHF. The CDR3 DNA reads as TGTGCCTGGAGTGTCGGTGGGACAGGGCTTAATTCACCCCTCCACTTT. V is TRBV30 and J is TRBJ1-6; 9 nucleotides align to TRBD1. Germline CDR1 GTSNPN, CDR2 SVGIG (reference sequence). CDR3 length equals 16 residues. After removal of 0 bases from V and 6 bases from J, the junction contained 6 bases not matched to a gene.

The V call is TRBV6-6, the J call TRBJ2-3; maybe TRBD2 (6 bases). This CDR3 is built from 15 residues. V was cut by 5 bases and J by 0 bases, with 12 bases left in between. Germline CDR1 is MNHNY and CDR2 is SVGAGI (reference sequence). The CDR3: CASSGRDSSTDTQYF. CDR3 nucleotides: TGTGCCAGCAGTGGGCGGGATTCTAGCACAGATACGCAGTATTTT.

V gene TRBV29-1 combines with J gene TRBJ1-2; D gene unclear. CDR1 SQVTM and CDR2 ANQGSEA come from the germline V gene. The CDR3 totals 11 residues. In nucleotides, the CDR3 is TGCAGTACAACAGAAAACTATGGCTACACCTTC. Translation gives CSTTENYGYTF.

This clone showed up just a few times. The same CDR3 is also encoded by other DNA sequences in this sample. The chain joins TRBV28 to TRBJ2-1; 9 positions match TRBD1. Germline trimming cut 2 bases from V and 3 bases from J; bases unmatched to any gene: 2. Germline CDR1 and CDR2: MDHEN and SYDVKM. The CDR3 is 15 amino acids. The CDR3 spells CASSLPGQGYNEQFF. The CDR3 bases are TGTGCCAGCAGTTTACCGGGACAGGGCTACAATGAGCAGTTCTTC. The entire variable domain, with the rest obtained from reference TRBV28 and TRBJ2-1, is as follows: DVKVTQSSRYLVKRTGEKVFLECVQDMDHENMFWYRQDPGLGLRLIYFSYDVKMKEKGDIPEGYSVSREKKERFSLILESASTNQTSMYLCASSLPGQGYNEQFFGPGTRLTVL.

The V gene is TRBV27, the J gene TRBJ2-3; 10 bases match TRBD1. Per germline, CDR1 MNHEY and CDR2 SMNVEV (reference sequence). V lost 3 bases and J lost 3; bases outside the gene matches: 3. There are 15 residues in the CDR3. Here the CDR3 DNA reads TGTGCCAGCAGTTTTCGGGGACAGGGGACAGATACGCAGTATTTT. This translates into CASSFRGQGTDTQYF.

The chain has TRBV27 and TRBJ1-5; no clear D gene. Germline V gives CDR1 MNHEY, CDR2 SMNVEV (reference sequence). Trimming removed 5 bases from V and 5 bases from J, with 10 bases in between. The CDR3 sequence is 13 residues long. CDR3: CASSLTVYQPQHF. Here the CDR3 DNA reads TGTGCCAGCAGTCTCACAGTTTATCAGCCCCAGCATTTT.

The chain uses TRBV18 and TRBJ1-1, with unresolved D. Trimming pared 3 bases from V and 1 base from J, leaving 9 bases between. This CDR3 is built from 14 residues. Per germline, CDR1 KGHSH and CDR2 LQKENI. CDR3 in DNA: TGTGCCAGCTCACCGGGCCTTGAGAACACTGAAGCTTTCTTT. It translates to CASSPGLENTEAFF.

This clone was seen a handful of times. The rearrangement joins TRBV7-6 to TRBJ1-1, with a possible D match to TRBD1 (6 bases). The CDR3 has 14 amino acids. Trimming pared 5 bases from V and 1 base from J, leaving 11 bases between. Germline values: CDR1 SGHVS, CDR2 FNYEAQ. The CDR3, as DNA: TGTGCCAGCAGCCAACCGACAGGGAACACTGAAGCTTTCTTT. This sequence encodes CASSQPTGNTEAFF.

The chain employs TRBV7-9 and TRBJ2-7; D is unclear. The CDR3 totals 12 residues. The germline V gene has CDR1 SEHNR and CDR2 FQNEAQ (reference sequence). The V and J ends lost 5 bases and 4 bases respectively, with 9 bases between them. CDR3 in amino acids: CASSPALYEQYF. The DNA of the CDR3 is TGTGCCAGCAGCCCTGCCCTATACGAGCAGTACTTC.

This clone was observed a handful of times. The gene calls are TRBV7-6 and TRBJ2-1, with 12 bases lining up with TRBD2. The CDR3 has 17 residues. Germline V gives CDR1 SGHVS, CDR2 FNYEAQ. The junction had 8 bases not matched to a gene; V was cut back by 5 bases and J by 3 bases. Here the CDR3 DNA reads TGTGCCAGCAGCCAGGGGCTAGCGGGGGGGCTCTACAATGAGCAGTTCTTC. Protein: CASSQGLAGGLYNEQFF.

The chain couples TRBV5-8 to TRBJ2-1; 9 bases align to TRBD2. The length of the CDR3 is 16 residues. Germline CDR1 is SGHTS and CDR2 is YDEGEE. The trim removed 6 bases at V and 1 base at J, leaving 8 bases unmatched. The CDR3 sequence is CASKMSGGWSYNEQFF. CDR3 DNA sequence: TGTGCCAGCAAAATGAGCGGGGGGTGGTCCTACAATGAGCAGTTCTTC.

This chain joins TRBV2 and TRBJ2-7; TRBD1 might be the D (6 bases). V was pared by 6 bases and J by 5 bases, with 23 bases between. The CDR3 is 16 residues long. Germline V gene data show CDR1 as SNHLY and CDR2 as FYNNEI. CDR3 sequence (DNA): TGTGCCAGCAGGGCAACCCCCGGGACACAGGGAGACGAGCAGTACTTC. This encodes CASRATPGTQGDEQYF. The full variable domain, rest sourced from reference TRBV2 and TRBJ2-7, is EPEVTQTPSHQVTQMGQEVILRCVPISNHLYFYWYRQILGQKVEFLVSFYNNEISEKSEIFDDQFSVERPDGSNFTLKIRSTKLEDSAMYFCASRATPGTQGDEQYFGPGTRLTVT.

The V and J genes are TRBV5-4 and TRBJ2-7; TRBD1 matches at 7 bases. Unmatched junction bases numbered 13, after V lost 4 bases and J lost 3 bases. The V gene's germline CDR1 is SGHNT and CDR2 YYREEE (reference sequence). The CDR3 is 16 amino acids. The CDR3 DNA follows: TGTGCCAGCAGCCCGAATCCGACGGGACAGAGCTACGAGCAGTACTTC. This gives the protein CASSPNPTGQSYEQYF.

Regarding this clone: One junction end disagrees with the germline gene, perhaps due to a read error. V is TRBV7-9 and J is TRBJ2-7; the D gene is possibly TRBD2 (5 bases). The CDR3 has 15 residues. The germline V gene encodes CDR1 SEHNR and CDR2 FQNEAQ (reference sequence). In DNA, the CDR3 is TGTTCCAGCAGCTTTTCGGGAAGGTTGTCCTACGAGCAGTACTTC. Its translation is CSSSFSGRLSYEQYF.

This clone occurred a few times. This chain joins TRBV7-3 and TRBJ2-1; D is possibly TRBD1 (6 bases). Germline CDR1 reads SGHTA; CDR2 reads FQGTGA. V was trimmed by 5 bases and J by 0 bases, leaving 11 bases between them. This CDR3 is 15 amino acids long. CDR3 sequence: CASSPDSSSYNEQFF. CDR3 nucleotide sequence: TGTGCCAGCAGCCCGGACAGTAGCTCCTACAATGAGCAGTTCTTC.

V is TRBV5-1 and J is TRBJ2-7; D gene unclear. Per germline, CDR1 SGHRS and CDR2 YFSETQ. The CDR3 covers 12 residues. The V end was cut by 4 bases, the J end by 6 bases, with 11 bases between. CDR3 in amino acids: CASSVPSGEQYF. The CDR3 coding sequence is TGCGCCAGCAGCGTCCCGTCGGGCGAGCAGTACTTC.